This TCR beta chain was identified during a study of blood T cells in healthy people across ages. General study findings and limits: Calculation of diversity from one million T cells yielded estimates considered to be underestimates.

Details on this clonotype: The antigen is unknown.

Germline V lookup: CDR1 ENHRY, CDR2 SYGVKD. The V and J ends lost 4 bases and 4 bases, in that order; junction bases with no gene match: 11. CDR3 length equals 16 residues. Investigators took about 10 milliliters of peripheral blood from every donor. At least 7 million PBMCs were isolated per sample. Primers used in a second PCR of about 6 to 12 cycles were a sample-barcoded 5' primer and a J-beta primer mix. A template-switch adaptor with 12 random nucleotides tagged each cDNA molecule. MiXCR, run by TCRdb on the 5' RACE reads, gives a single entry per CDR3 protein. The sample includes some 1.4 million distinct CDR3 sequences, 42% of them seen just once.

The chain combines TRBV10-3 with TRBJ2-3, with TRBD2 identical over 7 bases. Sequencing input: blood. This TCR was recovered from a woman aged 18-30 years in good health. The CDR3 loop reads CAISGEGAGKSDTQYF. CDR3 sequence (DNA): TGTGCCATCAGTGGCGAGGGAGCGGGAAAATCAGATACGCAGTATTTT.